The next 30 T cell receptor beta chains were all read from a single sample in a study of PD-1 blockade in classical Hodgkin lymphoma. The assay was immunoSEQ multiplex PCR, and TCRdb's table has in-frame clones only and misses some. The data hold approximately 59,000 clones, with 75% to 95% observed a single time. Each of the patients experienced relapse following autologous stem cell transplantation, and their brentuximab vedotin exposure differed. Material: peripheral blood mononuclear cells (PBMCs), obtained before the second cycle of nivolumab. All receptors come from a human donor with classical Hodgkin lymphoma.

CDR3 nucleotide sequence: TGTGCCAGCAGCTCCGGACTAGCGGGAGGTGAGCAGTTCTTC. Translating gives CASSSGLAGGEQFF. J is TRBJ2-1 and V is TRBV7-3, with 14 bases lining up with TRBD2. The CDR3 consists of 14 residues. From germline, CDR1 is SGHTA and CDR2 FQGTGA. V trimming: 4 bases; J trimming: 9 bases; junction bases outside the gene matches: 2.

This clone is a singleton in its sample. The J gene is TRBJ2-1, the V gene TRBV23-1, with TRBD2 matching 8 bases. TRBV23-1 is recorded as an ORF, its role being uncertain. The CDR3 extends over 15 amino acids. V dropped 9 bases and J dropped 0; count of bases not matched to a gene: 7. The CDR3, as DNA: TGCGCCAGTATTGGACTAGCCAGCTCCTACAATGAGCAGTTCTTC. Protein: CASIGLASSYNEQFF.

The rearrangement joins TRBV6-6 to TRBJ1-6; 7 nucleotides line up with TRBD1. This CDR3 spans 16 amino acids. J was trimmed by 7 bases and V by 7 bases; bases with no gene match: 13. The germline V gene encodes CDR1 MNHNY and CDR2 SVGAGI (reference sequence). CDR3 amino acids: CASTPRGGVGNSPLHF. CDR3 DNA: TGTGCCAGCACACCCAGGGGGGGCGTGGGCAATTCACCCCTCCACTTT.

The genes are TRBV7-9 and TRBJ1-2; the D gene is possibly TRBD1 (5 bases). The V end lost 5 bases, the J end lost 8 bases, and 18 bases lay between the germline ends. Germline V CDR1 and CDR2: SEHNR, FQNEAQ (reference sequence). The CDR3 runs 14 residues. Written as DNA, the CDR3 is TGTGCCAGCAGCCTAGTAGGAGGGGTCTGGGGCTACACCTTC. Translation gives CASSLVGGVWGYTF.

CDR3 residues: CASSQQGGANYGYTF. The CDR3 DNA is TGTGCCAGCTCCCAGCAGGGGGGCGCTAACTATGGCTACACCTTC. This chain links TRBV7-2 with TRBJ1-2; 7 bases agree with TRBD1. Trimming removed 8 bases from V and 0 bases from J; junction bases left unmatched: 9. The CDR3 is 15 amino acids. Germline CDR1 SGHTA, CDR2 FQGNSA.

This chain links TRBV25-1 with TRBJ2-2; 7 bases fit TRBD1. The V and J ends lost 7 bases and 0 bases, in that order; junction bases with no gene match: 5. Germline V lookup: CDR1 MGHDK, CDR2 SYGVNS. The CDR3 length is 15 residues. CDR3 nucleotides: TGTGCCAGCACCTTCAGGGGGACGAACACCGGGGAGCTGTTTTTT. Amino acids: CASTFRGTNTGELFF.

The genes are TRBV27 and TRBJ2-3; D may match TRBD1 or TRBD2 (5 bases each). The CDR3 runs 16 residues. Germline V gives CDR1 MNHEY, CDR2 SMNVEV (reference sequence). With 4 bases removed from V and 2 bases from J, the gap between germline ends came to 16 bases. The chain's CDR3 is CASSWGRDGLTDTQYF. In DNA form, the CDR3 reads TGTGCCAGCAGTTGGGGCCGAGACGGACTCACAGATACGCAGTATTTT.

The DNA of the CDR3 is TGTGCCAGCAGTGCAGCTGGGGGGGCCAGATACGAGCAGTACTTC. Translating gives CASSAAGGARYEQYF. This chain links TRBV25-1 with TRBJ2-7, with D possibly being TRBD2 (7 bases). Per germline, CDR1 MGHDK and CDR2 SYGVNS. The CDR3 has 15 amino acids. Trimming removed 4 bases from V and 4 bases from J, with 17 bases in between.

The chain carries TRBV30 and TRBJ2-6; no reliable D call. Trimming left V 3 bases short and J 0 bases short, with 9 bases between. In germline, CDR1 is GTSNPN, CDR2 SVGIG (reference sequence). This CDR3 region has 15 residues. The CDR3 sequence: CAWSGQPSGANVLTF. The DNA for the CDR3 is TGTGCCTGGAGCGGTCAGCCCTCTGGGGCCAACGTCCTGACTTTC.

The CDR3: CASGLTREKLFF. DNA of the CDR3: TGTGCCAGCGGATTAACTCGTGAAAAACTGTTTTTT. The chain recombines TRBV28 with TRBJ1-4, with D uncertain. This CDR3 has 12 amino acids. Germline CDR1 is MDHEN and CDR2 is SYDVKM. The V end lost 8 bases, the J end lost 7 bases, and 11 bases lay between the germline ends.

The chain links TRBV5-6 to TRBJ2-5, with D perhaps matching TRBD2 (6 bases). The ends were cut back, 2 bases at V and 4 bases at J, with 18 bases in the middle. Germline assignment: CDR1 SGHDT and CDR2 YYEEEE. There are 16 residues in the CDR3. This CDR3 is CASSFRRLEGRETQYF. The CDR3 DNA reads TGTGCCAGCAGCTTTCGGAGGTTGGAGGGTAGAGAGACCCAGTACTTC.

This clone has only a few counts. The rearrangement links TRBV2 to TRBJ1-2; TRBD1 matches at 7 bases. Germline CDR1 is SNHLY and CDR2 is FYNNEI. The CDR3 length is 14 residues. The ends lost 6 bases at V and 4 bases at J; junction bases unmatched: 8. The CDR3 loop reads CASSDRDVGYGYTF. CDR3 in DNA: TGTGCCAGCAGCGACAGGGATGTAGGCTATGGCTACACCTTC.

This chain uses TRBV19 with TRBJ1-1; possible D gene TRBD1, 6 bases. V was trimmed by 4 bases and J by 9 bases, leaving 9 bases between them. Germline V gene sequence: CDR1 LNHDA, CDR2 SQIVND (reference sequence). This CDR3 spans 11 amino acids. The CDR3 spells CASSKGQKAFF. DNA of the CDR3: TGTGCCAGTAGTAAGGGACAAAAAGCTTTCTTT.

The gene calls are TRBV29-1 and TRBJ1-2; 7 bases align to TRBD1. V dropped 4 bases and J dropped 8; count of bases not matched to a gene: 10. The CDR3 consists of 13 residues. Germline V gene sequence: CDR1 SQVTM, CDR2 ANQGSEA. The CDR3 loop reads CSVAIQGSYGYTF. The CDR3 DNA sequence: TGCAGCGTTGCCATACAGGGGAGTTACGGCTACACCTTC.

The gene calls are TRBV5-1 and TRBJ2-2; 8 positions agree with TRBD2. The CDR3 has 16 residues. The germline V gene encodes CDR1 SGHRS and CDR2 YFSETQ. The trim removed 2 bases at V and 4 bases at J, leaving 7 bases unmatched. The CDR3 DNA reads TGCGCCAGCAGCTTTGTTACGGGGGGGCTCACCGGGGAGCTGTTTTTT. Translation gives CASSFVTGGLTGELFF.

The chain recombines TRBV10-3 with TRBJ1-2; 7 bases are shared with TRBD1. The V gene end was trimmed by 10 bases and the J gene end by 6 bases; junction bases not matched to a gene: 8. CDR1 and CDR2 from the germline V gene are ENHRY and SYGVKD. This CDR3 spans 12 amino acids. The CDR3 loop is CATLDREDGYTF. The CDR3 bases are TGTGCCACCCTAGACAGGGAAGATGGCTACACCTTC.

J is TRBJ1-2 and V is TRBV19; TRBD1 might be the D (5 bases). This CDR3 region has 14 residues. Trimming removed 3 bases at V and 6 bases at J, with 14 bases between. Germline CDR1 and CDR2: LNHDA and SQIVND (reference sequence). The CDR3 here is CASSIPAGHDGYTF. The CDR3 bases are TGTGCCAGTAGTATCCCTGCAGGGCATGATGGCTACACCTTC.

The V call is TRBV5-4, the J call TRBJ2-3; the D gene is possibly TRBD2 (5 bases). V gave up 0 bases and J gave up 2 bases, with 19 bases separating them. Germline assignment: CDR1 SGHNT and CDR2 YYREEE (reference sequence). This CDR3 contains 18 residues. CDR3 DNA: TGTGCCAGCAGCTTGGGTCTGCTAAGCGGATACCTCACAGATACGCAGTATTTT. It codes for CASSLGLLSGYLTDTQYF.

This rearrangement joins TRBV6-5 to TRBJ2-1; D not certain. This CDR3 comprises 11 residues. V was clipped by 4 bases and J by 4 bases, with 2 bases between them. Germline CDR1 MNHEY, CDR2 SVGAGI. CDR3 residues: CASSLYNEQFF. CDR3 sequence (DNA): TGTGCCAGCAGTTTGTACAATGAGCAGTTCTTC.

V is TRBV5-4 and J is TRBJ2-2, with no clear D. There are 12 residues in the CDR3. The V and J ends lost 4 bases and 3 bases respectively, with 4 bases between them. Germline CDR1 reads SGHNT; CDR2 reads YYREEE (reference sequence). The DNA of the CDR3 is TGTGCCAGCAGCCCGGACACCGGGGAGCTGTTTTTT. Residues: CASSPDTGELFF.

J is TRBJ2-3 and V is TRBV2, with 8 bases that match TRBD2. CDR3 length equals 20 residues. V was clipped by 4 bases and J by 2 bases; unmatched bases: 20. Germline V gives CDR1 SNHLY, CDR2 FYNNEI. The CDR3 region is CASSVVAGGRMGFLTDTQYF. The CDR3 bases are TGTGCCAGCAGTGTAGTGGCGGGGGGCCGCATGGGATTCCTCACAGATACGCAGTATTTT.

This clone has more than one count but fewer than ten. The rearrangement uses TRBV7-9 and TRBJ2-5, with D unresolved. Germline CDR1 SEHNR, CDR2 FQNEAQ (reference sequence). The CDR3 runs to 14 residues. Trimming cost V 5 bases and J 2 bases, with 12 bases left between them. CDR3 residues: CASSKDLNQETQYF. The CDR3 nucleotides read TGTGCCAGCAGCAAGGACCTAAATCAAGAGACCCAGTACTTC.

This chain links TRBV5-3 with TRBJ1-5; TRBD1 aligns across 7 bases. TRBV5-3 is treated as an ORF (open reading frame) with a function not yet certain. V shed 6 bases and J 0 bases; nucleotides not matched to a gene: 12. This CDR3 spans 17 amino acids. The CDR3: CARKGGDRPYSNQPQHF. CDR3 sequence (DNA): TGTGCCAGAAAGGGTGGGGACAGACCATATAGCAATCAGCCCCAGCATTTT.

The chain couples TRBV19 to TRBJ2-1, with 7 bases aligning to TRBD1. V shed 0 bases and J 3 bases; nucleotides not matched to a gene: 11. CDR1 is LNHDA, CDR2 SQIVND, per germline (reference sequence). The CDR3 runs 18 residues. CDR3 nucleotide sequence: TGTGCCAGTAGTATAGATGAAAGGGGGCGCAGGGGCTACAATGAGCAGTTCTTC. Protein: CASSIDERGRRGYNEQFF.

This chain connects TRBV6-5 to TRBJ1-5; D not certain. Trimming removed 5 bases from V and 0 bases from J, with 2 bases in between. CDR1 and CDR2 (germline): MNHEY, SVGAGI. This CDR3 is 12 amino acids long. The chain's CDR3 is CASSDSNQPQHF. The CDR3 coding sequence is TGTGCCAGCAGTGATAGCAATCAGCCCCAGCATTTT.

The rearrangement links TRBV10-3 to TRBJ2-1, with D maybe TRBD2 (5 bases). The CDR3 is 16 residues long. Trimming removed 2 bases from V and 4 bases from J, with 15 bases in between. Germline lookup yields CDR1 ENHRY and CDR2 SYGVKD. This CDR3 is CAISERALAPYNEQFF. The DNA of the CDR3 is TGTGCCATCAGTGAGAGGGCCCTAGCTCCTTACAATGAGCAGTTCTTC.

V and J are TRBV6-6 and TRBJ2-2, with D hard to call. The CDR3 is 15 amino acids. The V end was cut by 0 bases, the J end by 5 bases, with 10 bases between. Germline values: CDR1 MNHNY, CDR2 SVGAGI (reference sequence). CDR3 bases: TGTGCCAGCAGTTACTCGTCGACATCGACCGGGGAGCTGTTTTTT. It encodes CASSYSSTSTGELFF.

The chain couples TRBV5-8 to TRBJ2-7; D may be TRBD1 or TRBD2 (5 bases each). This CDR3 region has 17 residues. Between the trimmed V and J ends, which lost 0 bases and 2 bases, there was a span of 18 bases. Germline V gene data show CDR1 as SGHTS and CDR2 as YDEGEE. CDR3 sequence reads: CASSLAGAAGPAYEQYF. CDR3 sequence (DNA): TGTGCCAGCAGCTTGGCCGGGGCCGCAGGGCCTGCCTACGAGCAGTACTTC.

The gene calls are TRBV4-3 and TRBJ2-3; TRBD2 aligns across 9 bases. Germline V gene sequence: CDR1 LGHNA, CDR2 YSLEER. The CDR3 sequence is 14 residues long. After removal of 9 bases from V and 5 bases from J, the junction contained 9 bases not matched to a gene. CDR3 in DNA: TGCGCCAGTTGCCCGACTAGCGGACTAGATACGCAGTATTTT. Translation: CASCPTSGLDTQYF.

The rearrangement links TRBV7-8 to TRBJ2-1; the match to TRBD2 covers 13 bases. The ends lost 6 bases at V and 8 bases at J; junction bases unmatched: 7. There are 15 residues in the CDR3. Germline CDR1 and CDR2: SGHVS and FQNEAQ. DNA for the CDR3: TGTGCCAGCAGACCACTAGCGGGAGGGCCCTATGAGCAGTTCTTC. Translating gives CASRPLAGGPYEQFF.